Described below is a single T cell receptor beta chain sequence and its context. Its cognate antigen has yet to be identified. One base away there is no much larger clone; base qualities are not given. The source of the sample is a study of T cell changes during pregnancy in multiple sclerosis (dated by TCRdb to between 2017 and 2020). Looking at the study overall: Changes in the T cell repertoire over the course of pregnancy were examined in this study in women with multiple sclerosis.

The library came from the immunoSEQ multiplex PCR assay. This is the immuneACCESS table as TCRdb keeps it, with only in-frame sequences that have V and J called. A part of the clones is gone; compared with another copy, unresolved V genes explain less than half, and the rest is unexplained. Here the sample has around 70,000 clones; roughly 92% occur a single time. Around 2.3% of the sample is held by the ten biggest clonotypes. This receptor was taken from a female donor with multiple sclerosis, enrolled in a pregnancy study. This material consisted of peripheral blood, taken before pregnancy.

The CDR3 region reads CASSFGTGVEETQYF. The DNA reads TGTGCCAGCAGCTTCGGGACAGGGGTTGAGGAGACCCAGTACTTC. The chain links TRBV7-6 with TRBJ2-5; 10 bases in the middle match TRBD1. Taken from cysteine to phenylalanine, the CDR3 has 15 residues. The retained sequence is limited to the CDR3, 45 bases, with the frame set at the first base. CDR1 and CDR2, looked up from the germline V gene, are SGHVS and FNYEAQ. The V end gives up 3 bases and the J end 5 bases, leaving 6 bases in the junction not matched to a gene.